The 13 T cell receptor beta chains in this list originate from one sample, sequenced in a study of CD8 T cells in ankylosing spondylitis. Each CDR3 protein is one row after TCRdb ran MiXCR on the 5' RACE reads. The sample records approximately 260,000 distinct CDR3 sequences, under 20% being singletons. The sequenced material came from blood, either unsorted or a sorted T cell fraction (not recorded which). The receptors were sampled from a male donor with ankylosing spondylitis or in good health (not recorded which).

The genes are TRBV27 and TRBJ1-4; D not certain. This CDR3 region has 16 residues. Trimming took off 6 bases at V and 0 bases at J, with 14 bases between the two ends. In germline, CDR1 is MNHEY, CDR2 SMNVEV (reference sequence). CDR3 amino acids: CASRKGYDTTNEKLFF. The CDR3 nucleotides are TGTGCCAGCAGGAAGGGATACGATACAACTAATGAAAAACTGTTTTTT.

This clonotype was counted a few times. The rearrangement uses TRBV7-9 and TRBJ1-2; D remains ambiguous. This CDR3 is 15 amino acids long. With 1 base removed from V and 2 bases from J, the gap between germline ends came to 11 bases. The germline V gene encodes CDR1 SEHNR and CDR2 FQNEAQ (reference sequence). CDR3 region: CASSLGQEINYGYTF. CDR3 bases: TGTGCCAGCAGCTTAGGCCAAGAGATAAACTATGGCTACACCTTC.

In this sample, this clonotype turned up a few times. The junction shows a germline mismatch at one end, possibly a read error. The chain links TRBV4-3 to TRBJ1-1, with 7 nucleotides matching TRBD1. Germline assignment: CDR1 LGHNA and CDR2 YSLEER. This CDR3 is 13 amino acids long. The CDR3 DNA is TGCGCCAGCAGCCACAGAGGGACAGATGAATCTTTCTTT. Translating gives CASSHRGTDESFF.

The rearrangement joins TRBV24-1 to TRBJ2-2; the D is unclear. V lost 3 bases and J 1 base, leaving 17 bases between the germline ends. The length of the CDR3 is 18 residues. Germline CDR1 and CDR2: KGHDR and SFDVKD. The CDR3 sequence: CATSDLGIAIGNTGELFF. CDR3 bases: TGTGCCACCAGTGATCTTGGTATCGCGATCGGGAACACCGGGGAGCTGTTTTTT.

This clonotype appeared a few times. The genes are TRBV11-2 and TRBJ2-4, with 10 positions matching TRBD2. The J segment lost 3 bases and the V segment lost 5 bases, leaving 10 bases of the junction unmatched. This CDR3 comprises 17 residues. Germline V CDR1 and CDR2: SGHAT, FQNNGV. CDR3 amino acids: CASSLPPTSGDKNIQYF. The DNA for the CDR3 is TGTGCCAGCAGCCTACCCCCCACTAGCGGGGACAAAAACATTCAGTACTTC.

This clonotype was observed many times. CDR3 sequence reads: CASSQDVSPGEQYF. CDR3 nucleotide sequence: TGCGCCAGCAGCCAAGATGTGTCCCCGGGCGAGCAGTACTTC. The chain has TRBV4-3 and TRBJ2-7; D is undetermined. Germline-derived CDR1 and CDR2 are LGHNA and YSLEER. The CDR3 has 14 residues. The V end lost 0 bases, the J end lost 6 bases, and 12 bases lay between the germline ends.

This sequence joins TRBV4-3 and TRBJ2-7, with a weak D call TRBD2 (6 bases). The V and J ends lost 0 bases and 2 bases respectively, with 11 bases between them. The CDR3 totals 15 residues. Germline V gives CDR1 LGHNA, CDR2 YSLEER. The CDR3 sequence: CASSQDHSGPYEQYF. The CDR3 coding sequence is TGCGCCAGCAGCCAAGATCATAGCGGACCCTACGAGCAGTACTTC.

This clonotype showed up just a few times. The chain has TRBV4-3 and TRBJ1-4; the D is unclear. Germline CDR1 is LGHNA and CDR2 is YSLEER. Trimming took off 0 bases at V and 2 bases at J, with 16 bases between the two ends. There are 18 residues in the CDR3. The CDR3 protein is CASSQDSALGYTNEKLFF. CDR3 sequence (DNA): TGCGCCAGCAGCCAAGATAGCGCCCTAGGGTACACTAATGAAAAACTGTTTTTT.

This clonotype was observed a few times. This chain links TRBV25-1 with TRBJ1-4; possibly TRBD1 for D (6 bases). Germline V lookup: CDR1 MGHDK, CDR2 SYGVNS. V dropped 6 bases and J dropped 8 bases, with 16 bases sitting between them. CDR3 length equals 14 residues. CDR3 bases: TGTGCCAGCAGCCAGGGGTCCGGACGCGAAAAACTGTTTTTT. It encodes CASSQGSGREKLFF.

This clonotype was observed a few times. The chain has TRBV7-9 and TRBJ2-7; 9 nucleotides agree with TRBD1. The CDR3 has 15 residues. Germline trimming cut 4 bases from V and 3 bases from J; bases unmatched to any gene: 7. Germline V gene data show CDR1 as SEHNR and CDR2 as FQNEAQ (reference sequence). In DNA form, the CDR3 reads TGTGCCAGCAGCTCACCGGGACAGGGTGTCTACGAGCAGTACTTC. Translation: CASSSPGQGVYEQYF. The full variable domain, with the rest looked up from reference TRBV7-9 and TRBJ2-7, is DTGVSQNPRHKITKRGQNVTFRCDPISEHNRLYWYRQTLGQGPEFLTYFQNEAQLEKSRLLSDRFSAERPKGSFSTLEIQRTEQGDSAMYLCASSSPGQGVYEQYFGPGTRLTVT.

The chain joins TRBV25-1 to TRBJ1-1, with a possible D match to TRBD1 (5 bases). The V end was cut by 0 bases, the J end by 3 bases, with 8 bases between. Germline CDR1 reads MGHDK; CDR2 reads SYGVNS. The CDR3 is 14 amino acids. The CDR3 loop reads CASSEYGGDTEAFF. CDR3 nucleotide sequence: TGTGCCAGCAGTGAATATGGGGGGGACACTGAAGCTTTCTTT.

This clonotype was detected a few times. This chain links TRBV12-3 or TRBV12-4 with TRBJ2-3; perhaps TRBD2 as D (5 bases). The CDR3 length is 13 residues. The V and J ends lost 4 bases and 8 bases respectively, with 13 bases between them. CDR3 sequence: CASSSDYESTQYF. The CDR3 coding sequence is TGTGCCAGCAGTTCAGACTACGAAAGTACGCAGTATTTT.

The chain has TRBV9 and TRBJ2-3; TRBD2 aligns across 8 bases. Germline-derived CDR1 and CDR2 are SGDLS and YYNGEE. This CDR3 spans 18 amino acids. With V trimmed by 2 bases and J by 4 bases, 15 bases remained unmatched. The DNA of the CDR3 is TGTGCCAGCAGCGTGCTACGGGAGGGCCTAAGGAGCCCAGATACGCAGTATTTT. The encoded protein is CASSVLREGLRSPDTQYF.